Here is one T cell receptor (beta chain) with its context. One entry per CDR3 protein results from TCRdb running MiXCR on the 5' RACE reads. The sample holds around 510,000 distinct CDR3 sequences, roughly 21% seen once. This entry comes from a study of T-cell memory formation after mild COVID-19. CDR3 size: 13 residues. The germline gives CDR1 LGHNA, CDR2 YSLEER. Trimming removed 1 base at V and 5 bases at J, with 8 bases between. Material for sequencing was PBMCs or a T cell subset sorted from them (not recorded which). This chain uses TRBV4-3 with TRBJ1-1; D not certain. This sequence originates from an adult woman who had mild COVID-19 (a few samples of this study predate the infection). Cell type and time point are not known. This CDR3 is CASSQAARTEAFF. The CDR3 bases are TGCGCCAGCAGCCAAGCGGCAAGGACTGAAGCTTTCTTT.